This TCR beta chain is from a study of control samples from healthy donors and cancer patients. Produced via immunoSEQ multiplex PCR; TCRdb's table is partial and in-frame only. The sample shows 120,000 to 150,000 clones, roughly nine tenths of them seen only once. The TCR comes from a woman in her 30s in good health. Sample: blood.

CDR3 in amino acids: CSVAQTNSNQPQHF. The DNA for the CDR3 is TGCAGCGTAGCGCAGACAAATAGCAATCAGCCCCAGCATTTT. The gene calls are TRBV29-1 and TRBJ1-5; D unresolved. The germline V gene encodes CDR1 SQVTM and CDR2 ANQGSEA. The CDR3 spans 14 residues. Trimming removed 6 bases at V and 0 bases at J, with 12 bases between.